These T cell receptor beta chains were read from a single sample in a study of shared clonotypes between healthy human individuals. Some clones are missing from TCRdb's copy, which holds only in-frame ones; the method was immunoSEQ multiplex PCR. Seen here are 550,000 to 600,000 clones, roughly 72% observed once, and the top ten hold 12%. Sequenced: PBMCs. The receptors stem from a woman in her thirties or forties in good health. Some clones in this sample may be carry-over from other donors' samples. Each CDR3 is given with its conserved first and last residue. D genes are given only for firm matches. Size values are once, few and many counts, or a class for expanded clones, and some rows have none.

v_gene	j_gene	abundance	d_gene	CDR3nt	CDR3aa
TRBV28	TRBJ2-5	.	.	TGTGCCAGCAGCTTCGACAGGAAACGGGAGACCCAGTACTTC	CASSFDRKRETQYF
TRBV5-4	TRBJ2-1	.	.	TGTGCCAGCAGCTCCCTCGGACAGACGTACAATGAGCAGTTCTTC	CASSSLGQTYNEQFF
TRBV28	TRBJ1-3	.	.	TGTGCCAGCAGGGGTGATGGAAACACCATATATTTT	CASRGDGNTIYF
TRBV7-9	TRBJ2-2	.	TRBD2	TGTGCCAGCAGCTTAGGACTAGCGGGAGTCTTTTCCGGGGAGCTGTTTTTT	CASSLGLAGVFSGELFF
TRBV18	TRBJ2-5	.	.	TGTGCCAGCTCACCAGCCCAGGGGGAGACCCAGTACTTC	CASSPAQGETQYF
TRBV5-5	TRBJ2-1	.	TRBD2	TGTGCCAGCAGCTTGGGACTAGCGGAGTCCTACAATGAGCAGTTCTTC	CASSLGLAESYNEQFF
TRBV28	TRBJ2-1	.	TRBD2	TGTGCCAGCAGTTCCTCCGGGACTACCCTGGACAATGAGCAGTTCTTC	CASSSSGTTLDNEQFF
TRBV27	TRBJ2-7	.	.	TGTGCCACCGGGGACTACGAGCAGTACTTC	CATGDYEQYF
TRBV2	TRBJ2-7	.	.	TGTGCCAGCAGTAATCTTGAGCAGTACTTC	CASSNLEQYF
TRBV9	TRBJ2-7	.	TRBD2	TGTGCCAGCAGCGTAGGGGGACTAGCGGGAAGAGACGAGCAGTACTTC	CASSVGGLAGRDEQYF
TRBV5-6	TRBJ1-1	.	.	TGTGCCAGCAGCTGGGGTGTTGGGGAAACTGAAGCTTTCTTT	CASSWGVGETEAFF
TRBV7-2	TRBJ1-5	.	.	TGTGCCAGCAGCTTAGGATGGGGGCGCGGGAGCAATCAGCCCCAGCATTTT	CASSLGWGRGSNQPQHF
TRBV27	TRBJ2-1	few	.	TGTGCCAGCAGTCCTCACCTAGCGTACAATGAGCAGTTCTTC	CASSPHLAYNEQFF
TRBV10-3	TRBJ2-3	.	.	TGTGCCATCGGGCCAGTCACAGATACGCAGTATTTT	CAIGPVTDTQYF
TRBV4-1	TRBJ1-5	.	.	TGCGCCAGCAGTTCCACGCGAACTAGCAATCAGCCCCAGCATTTT	CASSSTRTSNQPQHF
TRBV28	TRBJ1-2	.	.	TGTGCCAGCAGCCTATGGACCGGTGGTAACTATGGCTACACCTTC	CASSLWTGGNYGYTF
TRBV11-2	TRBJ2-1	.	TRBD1	TGTGCCAGCAGCCCGCTAAGGCAGGGGGCGTCGGATGAGCAGTTCTTC	CASSPLRQGASDEQFF
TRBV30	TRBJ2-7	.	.	TGTGCCTGGAGTCGCAGGGACGAGCAGTACTTC	CAWSRRDEQYF
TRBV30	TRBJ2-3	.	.	TGTGCCTGGAGTGTACTTGTGGGGGATACGCAGTATTTT	CAWSVLVGDTQYF
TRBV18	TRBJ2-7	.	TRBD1	TGTGCCAGCTCACCGGGACAGGGGGCAGGGGAGCAGTACTTC	CASSPGQGAGEQYF
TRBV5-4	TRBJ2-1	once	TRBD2	TGTGCCAGCAGCCTACCCGGGACTAGCGGGTGGGGAGAGCAGTTCTTC	CASSLPGTSGWGEQFF
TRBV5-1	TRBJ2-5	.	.	TGCGCCAGCAGCTTGGGGGTGGGAGTGGGGCAAGAGACCCAGTACTTC	CASSLGVGVGQETQYF
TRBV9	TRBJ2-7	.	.	TGTGCCAGCAGCCCTGGGCTGACGACCTACGAGCAGTACTTC	CASSPGLTTYEQYF
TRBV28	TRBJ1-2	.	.	TGTGCCAGCAGTTTAGGGGGGCGAGTTGGCTACACCTTC	CASSLGGRVGYTF
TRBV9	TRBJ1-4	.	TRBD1	TGTGCCAGCAGCCCGCTACAGGGGGCGCAGGATGAAAAACTGTTTTTT	CASSPLQGAQDEKLFF
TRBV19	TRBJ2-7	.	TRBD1	TGTGCCAGTAGTATACAGGGGGCCCCCTACGAGCAGTACTTC	CASSIQGAPYEQYF
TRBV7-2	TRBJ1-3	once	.	TGTGCCAGCAGCTTAGGAGGAAACACCATATATTTT	CASSLGGNTIYF
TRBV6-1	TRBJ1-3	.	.	TGTGCCAGCTGGGACTTCGTCTTCTCTGGAAACACCATATATTTT	CASWDFVFSGNTIYF
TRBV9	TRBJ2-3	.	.	TGTGCCAGCAGCGTAGACAGAAACACAGATACGCAGTATTTT	CASSVDRNTDTQYF
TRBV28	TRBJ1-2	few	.	TGTGCCAGCAGTTTCGAAGGCCCTGCCTATGGCTACACCTTC	CASSFEGPAYGYTF
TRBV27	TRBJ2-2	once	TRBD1	TGTGCCAGCAGTCAAAGGACAGGGGGCAACGGGGAGCTGTTTTTT	CASSQRTGGNGELFF
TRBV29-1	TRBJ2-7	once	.	TGCAGCGTTGAAAAGTCCTGGGATACCGAGCAGTACTTC	CSVEKSWDTEQYF
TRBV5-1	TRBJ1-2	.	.	TGCGCCAGCAGCCCTTTCCTCGGGGAATCCTACTATGGCTACACCTTC	CASSPFLGESYYGYTF
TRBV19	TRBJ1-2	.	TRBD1	TGTGCCAGTAGCATCGGACAGGTCTCGCGCTACACCTTC	CASSIGQVSRYTF
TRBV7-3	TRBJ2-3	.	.	TGTGCCAGCAGCGTGACGCGGAGCTATATGACAGATACGCAGTATTTT	CASSVTRSYMTDTQYF
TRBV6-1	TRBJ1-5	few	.	TGTGCCAGCAGTGGGACCATCAATCAGCCCCAGCATTTT	CASSGTINQPQHF
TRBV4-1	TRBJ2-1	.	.	TGCGCCAGCAGCCAAGTCCTCGCAGGTCTCCTATTCGATGAGCAGTTCTTC	CASSQVLAGLLFDEQFF
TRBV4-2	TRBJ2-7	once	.	TGTGCCAGCAGCCAAGAATTAAGTGACTCCTACGAGCAGTACTTC	CASSQELSDSYEQYF
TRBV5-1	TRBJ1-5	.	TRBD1	TGCGCCAGCAGCAGTCCCCGGGCAGACAGGGGTTTCTATCAGCCCCAGCATTTT	CASSSPRADRGFYQPQHF
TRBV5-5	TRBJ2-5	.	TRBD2	TGTGCCAGCAGCTTGCACCTAGCGGGAGGAGCCTCGGGGGAGACCCAGTACTTC	CASSLHLAGGASGETQYF
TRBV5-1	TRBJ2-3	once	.	TGCGCCAGCAGCCCTCTCGGACAGTCGGCAGATACGCAGTATTTT	CASSPLGQSADTQYF
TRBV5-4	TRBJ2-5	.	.	TGTGCCAGCAGCCCGTACGCGTCTTGGTACTTC	CASSPYASWYF
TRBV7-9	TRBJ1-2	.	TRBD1	TGTGCCAGCAGCTTAGGACAGGGTTGGTACTATGGCTACACCTTC	CASSLGQGWYYGYTF
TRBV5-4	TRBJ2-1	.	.	TGTGCCAGCAGCTTGGCGGGTAGTAATGAGCAGTTCTTC	CASSLAGSNEQFF
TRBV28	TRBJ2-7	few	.	TGTGCCAGCAGTCCCAGGCGCGAGCAGTACTTC	CASSPRREQYF
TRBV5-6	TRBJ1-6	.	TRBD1	TGTGCCAGCAGCCGGGACAGGGGGAATTCACCCCTCCACTTT	CASSRDRGNSPLHF
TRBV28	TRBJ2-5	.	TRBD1	TGTGCCAGCAGTTCTGCGGACAGGAAGGAGACCCAGTACTTC	CASSSADRKETQYF
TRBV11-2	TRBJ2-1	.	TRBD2	TGTGCCAGCAGCTTAGCTGTCCCGGGACTAGAGCAGTTCTTC	CASSLAVPGLEQFF
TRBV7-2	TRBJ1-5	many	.	TGTGCCAGCAGCTTAGGGCCTAATCAGCCCCAGCATTTT	CASSLGPNQPQHF
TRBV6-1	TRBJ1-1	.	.	TGTGCCAGCAGTCGGACCACGGCCACTGAAGCTTTCTTT	CASSRTTATEAFF